These 17 T cell receptor beta chains originate from one sample sequenced in a study of shared T cell receptors in the human thymus. TCRdb's table, derived via immunoSEQ multiplex PCR, lists solely in-frame clones and lacks some. The profile covers roughly 410,000 clones, with approximately 95% appearing a single time and roughly 0.02% taken by the ten largest. Specimen: thymocytes. These TCRs come from a human donor.

This chain uses TRBV14 with TRBJ1-1, with 10 positions matching TRBD1. The CDR3 covers 15 residues. After removal of 5 bases from V and 5 bases from J, the junction contained 8 bases not matched to a gene. CDR1 and CDR2 from the germline V gene are SGHDN and FVKESK. The CDR3 here is CASSLRDRGQTEAFF. CDR3 bases: TGTGCCAGCAGCTTACGTGACAGGGGGCAAACTGAAGCTTTCTTT.

This sequence joins TRBV29-1 and TRBJ2-1, with 9 bases aligning to TRBD1. Trimming removed 6 bases from V and 2 bases from J; junction bases left unmatched: 8. CDR3 length: 15 residues. Germline V gene lookup returns CDR1 SQVTM and CDR2 ANQGSEA. CDR3 nucleotides: TGCAGCGTGCCCCCGACAGGGGGTCCCTACAATGAGCAGTTCTTC. Amino acid sequence: CSVPPTGGPYNEQFF.

The chain joins TRBV4-1 to TRBJ2-7; D might be TRBD1 (6 bases). The ends were cut back, 3 bases at V and 2 bases at J, with 14 bases in the middle. Germline CDR1 is MGHRA and CDR2 is YSYEKL. This CDR3 is built from 15 residues. CDR3 nucleotide sequence: TGCGCCAGCAGCCAGACAAAACAGGGTCCCTACGAGCAGTACTTC. This sequence encodes CASSQTKQGPYEQYF.

The V gene is TRBV29-1, the J gene TRBJ2-7, with D perhaps TRBD2 (5 bases). This CDR3 is 14 amino acids long. Trimming removed 1 base from V and 1 base from J, with 11 bases in between. The germline CDR1 and CDR2 sequences are SQVTM and ANQGSEA. The CDR3 is CSVEAGGGSYEQYF. Written as DNA, the CDR3 is TGCAGCGTTGAAGCTGGTGGAGGTTCCTACGAGCAGTACTTC.

V gene TRBV9 combines with J gene TRBJ1-2, with a weak D call TRBD1 (5 bases). The V end lost 0 bases, the J end lost 4 bases, and 13 bases lay between the germline ends. The germline gives CDR1 SGDLS, CDR2 YYNGEE. The CDR3 is made up of 15 amino acids. This CDR3 is CASSVGAGRLYGYTF. CDR3 coding DNA: TGTGCCAGCAGCGTAGGGGCAGGGCGTCTCTATGGCTACACCTTC.

The chain joins TRBV6-5 to TRBJ2-1; 8 nucleotides match TRBD2. The CDR3 consists of 16 residues. V dropped 2 bases and J dropped 1; count of bases not matched to a gene: 4. In germline, CDR1 is MNHEY, CDR2 SVGAGI. The CDR3 here is CASSYRGLESYNEQFF. The DNA for the CDR3 is TGTGCCAGCAGTTACAGGGGACTAGAGTCCTACAATGAGCAGTTCTTC.

This chain connects TRBV27 to TRBJ2-1, with 8 bases aligning to TRBD1. Trimming took 6 bases from V and 3 from J; bases not matched to a gene: 7. The CDR3 sequence is 15 residues long. The germline gives CDR1 MNHEY, CDR2 SMNVEV (reference sequence). Here the CDR3 reads CASRARTGIYNEQFF. The CDR3 DNA is TGTGCCAGCAGAGCCAGGACAGGGATCTACAATGAGCAGTTCTTC.

This clone was detected only once. The chain uses TRBV5-3 and TRBJ2-7; D is possibly TRBD1 (5 bases). TRBV5-3 qualifies as an ORF whose function is uncertain. This CDR3 contains 16 residues. V lost 7 bases, J lost 4 bases, and 24 bases lay in between. CDR3 residues: CARYVGARSLRYEQYF. The CDR3 bases are TGTGCCAGATACGTAGGGGCCCGGAGTCTTCGGTACGAGCAGTACTTC.

This clone was detected only once. The chain employs TRBV6-1 and TRBJ1-2; D not certain. The CDR3 is 14 amino acids. Between the trimmed V and J ends, which lost 8 bases and 2 bases, there was a span of 15 bases. Germline lookup yields CDR1 MNHNS and CDR2 SASEGT. The chain's CDR3 is CASVLGVGNYGYTF. DNA of the CDR3: TGTGCCAGCGTCCTGGGTGTGGGAAACTATGGCTACACCTTC.

The chain combines TRBV5-4 with TRBJ2-1, with TRBD2 matching over 9 bases. The V gene end was trimmed by 1 base and the J gene end by 2 bases; junction bases not matched to a gene: 4. CDR1 and CDR2 from the germline V gene are SGHNT and YYREEE (reference sequence). This CDR3 region has 16 residues. The CDR3 sequence is CASSLSASGTYNEQFF. In nucleotides, the CDR3 is TGTGCCAGCAGCTTGTCGGCTAGCGGGACCTACAATGAGCAGTTCTTC.

This chain joins TRBV5-8 and TRBJ2-1, with D tentatively TRBD1 (6 bases). Germline CDR1 reads SGHTS; CDR2 reads YDEGEE. The germline V and J ends were trimmed by 4 bases and 4 bases, with 12 bases remaining between them. The CDR3 has 14 residues. The CDR3 region has the DNA TGTGCCAGCAGCCTCCGGACAGCTTACAATGAGCAGTTCTTC. Protein product: CASSLRTAYNEQFF.

J is TRBJ1-2 and V is TRBV25-1; D unresolved. The germline gives CDR1 MGHDK, CDR2 SYGVNS. This CDR3 contains 16 residues. Trimming took off 0 bases at V and 4 bases at J, with 15 bases between the two ends. Here the CDR3 reads CASSEYAGGLSYGYTF. CDR3 nucleotide sequence: TGTGCCAGCAGTGAATACGCTGGAGGGTTGAGCTATGGCTACACCTTC.

This chain joins TRBV7-3 and TRBJ2-1; 15 bases line up with TRBD2. The CDR3 length is 16 residues. V lost 4 bases to trimming and J lost 5 bases; unmatched junction nucleotides: 3. Germline CDR1 is SGHTA and CDR2 is FQGTGA. CDR3 protein: CASSSRTSGRDNEQFF. CDR3 bases: TGTGCCAGCAGCTCCCGGACTAGCGGGAGGGACAATGAGCAGTTCTTC.

The chain couples TRBV5-1 to TRBJ1-2, with D possibly TRBD1 on 6 matching bases. V was pared by 1 base and J by 8 bases, with 15 bases between. In germline, CDR1 is SGHRS, CDR2 YFSETQ. This CDR3 has 14 residues. The CDR3 spells CASSLLAGALGYTF. The CDR3 region has the DNA TGCGCCAGCAGCTTGTTGGCAGGGGCGTTAGGCTACACCTTC.

This clone was observed a handful of times. In DNA form, the CDR3 reads TGTGCCAGCAGTAGACAGGGTCAGCCCCAGCATTTT. Its translation: CASSRQGQPQHF. V gene TRBV28 combines with J gene TRBJ1-5, with 7 bases matching TRBD1. V shed 5 bases and J 6 bases; nucleotides not matched to a gene: 1. In germline, CDR1 is MDHEN, CDR2 SYDVKM. The CDR3 is made up of 12 amino acids. The entire variable domain, with the rest obtained from reference TRBV28 and TRBJ1-5, is as follows: DVKVTQSSRYLVKRTGEKVFLECVQDMDHENMFWYRQDPGLGLRLIYFSYDVKMKEKGDIPEGYSVSREKKERFSLILESASTNQTSMYLCASSRQGQPQHFGDGTRLSIL.

The count of this clone is one. This chain connects TRBV27 to TRBJ2-4; D uncertain. The V and J ends lost 4 bases and 1 base respectively, with 14 bases between them. Looked up from germline, CDR1 is MNHEY and CDR2 is SMNVEV (reference sequence). This CDR3 comprises 16 residues. The CDR3 is CASSSDRTGAKNIQYF. CDR3 DNA: TGTGCCAGCAGTTCAGATCGAACCGGGGCCAAAAACATTCAGTACTTC.

A single count supports this clone. The chain combines TRBV19 with TRBJ1-1; no reliable D call. V was pared by 4 bases and J by 1 base, with 13 bases between. CDR3 length equals 15 residues. Looked up from germline, CDR1 is LNHDA and CDR2 is SQIVND (reference sequence). The CDR3: CASSSSNFANTEAFF. CDR3 DNA: TGTGCCAGTAGTAGTTCTAATTTTGCGAACACTGAAGCTTTCTTT. The whole variable domain, filled in from reference TRBV19 and TRBJ1-1, reads DGGITQSPKYLFRKEGQNVTLSCEQNLNHDAMYWYRQDPGQGLRLIYYSQIVNDFQKGDIAEGYSVSREKKESFPLTVTSAQKNPTAFYLCASSSSNFANTEAFFGQGTRLTVV.